The rows below give T cell receptor beta chains drawn from one sample of a study of shared clonotypes between healthy human individuals. Measured with immunoSEQ multiplex PCR; TCRdb has only the in-frame clones, and not every one. The sample contains over a million clones, under 80% of which appear only once. Sequenced material: memory CD4+ T cells sorted from blood. Source of these receptors: a man between 18 and 29 years old in good health. Both conserved end residues are part of each CDR3. The D gene is left open where the match is weak. Expanded clones are given a class, and other clones once, few, many or no size at all.

abundance	v_gene	d_gene	len	j_gene	CDR3nt	CDR3aa
.	TRBV11-2	TRBD1	17	TRBJ1-2	TGTGCCAGCAGCTTAGACTTCGGGACAGGGGGCGTCGGTGGCTACACCTTC	CASSLDFGTGGVGGYTF
.	TRBV7-9	.	13	TRBJ1-5	TGTGCCAGCAGCTTAGGGGCAGAGAACCCCCAGCATTTT	CASSLGAENPQHF
.	TRBV4-1	.	15	TRBJ2-7	TGCGCCAGCAGCCAGGGGGGACTGGCGGCCTACGAGCAGTACTTC	CASSQGGLAAYEQYF
many	TRBV25-1	TRBD1	13	TRBJ2-1	TGTGCCAGCAGCTACACAGGGGGCAATGAGCAGTTCTTC	CASSYTGGNEQFF
.	TRBV7-8	.	14	TRBJ2-1	TGTGCCAGCAGCCAAACCGGACTGTCCAATGAGCAGTTCTTC	CASSQTGLSNEQFF
few	TRBV30	TRBD1	12	TRBJ1-2	TGTGCCTGGACACAGGGGGTAGGGGGCTACACCTTC	CAWTQGVGGYTF
.	TRBV28	TRBD1	12	TRBJ1-1	TGTGCCAGCACCTCACAGGGGACTGAAGCTTTCTTT	CASTSQGTEAFF
.	TRBV5-1	TRBD2	14	TRBJ2-7	TGCGCCAGCAGCTTGGTAGCGGGAGTTGGCGAGCAGTACTTC	CASSLVAGVGEQYF
.	TRBV7-9	.	13	TRBJ2-5	TGTGCCAGCAGCTTTTGGGTCTCCGAGACCCAGTACTTC	CASSFWVSETQYF
.	TRBV28	.	13	TRBJ1-2	TGTGCCACTACCGCCGTGGGCTCCTATGGCTACACCTTC	CATTAVGSYGYTF
.	TRBV5-1	.	16	TRBJ1-4	TGCGCCAGCAGCACGAACAACTCCCCCCGGAATGAAAAACTGTTTTTT	CASSTNNSPRNEKLFF
.	TRBV11-2	TRBD1	13	TRBJ1-1	TGTGCCAGCAGCGGACAGGGTCCTTGGTCAGCTTTCTTT	CASSGQGPWSAFF
.	TRBV6-5	TRBD2	13	TRBJ2-7	TGTGCCGCCCGGGTGGCTAGCGGCCACGAGCAGTACTTC	CAARVASGHEQYF
few	TRBV6-1	.	14	TRBJ1-5	TGTGCCAGCAGTGAAGCTTGGGATGGGCAGCCCCAGCATTTT	CASSEAWDGQPQHF
few	TRBV30	.	13	TRBJ1-1	TGTGCCTGGAGTAAGGGGGGGGGCACTGAAGCTTTCTTT	CAWSKGGGTEAFF
few	TRBV7-7	TRBD2	13	TRBJ2-2	TGTGCTATAGCGGGAGGGCCTACCGGGGAGCTGTTTTTT	CAIAGGPTGELFF
.	TRBV9	.	15	TRBJ2-7	TGTGCCAGCAGCGTAGCTCCCTCCGGCTCCTACGAGCAGTACTTC	CASSVAPSGSYEQYF
.	TRBV7-9	.	16	TRBJ2-3	TGTGCCAGCAGCGAAAGAAAGGGGGGTTTCACAGATACGCAGTATTTT	CASSERKGGFTDTQYF
.	TRBV7-2	.	15	TRBJ1-6	TGTGCCAGCAGTCCGAAGTGGGGCGGCGATTCACCCCTCCACTTT	CASSPKWGGDSPLHF
.	TRBV7-9	.	16	TRBJ1-2	TGTGCCAGCAGCTCTAGGGGGGCGAAGACTAACTATGGCTACACCTTC	CASSSRGAKTNYGYTF
.	TRBV6-5	TRBD1	15	TRBJ1-5	TGTGCCAGCAGTTACAACAGGGGGCCGGATCAGCCCCAGCATTTT	CASSYNRGPDQPQHF
.	TRBV9	.	14	TRBJ2-1	TGTGCCAGCAGCCCGAGGGGTGGGTGGAGTGAGCAGTTCTTC	CASSPRGGWSEQFF
.	TRBV5-4	.	13	TRBJ1-5	TGTGCCAGCAGCTTTGGGACAAATCAGCCCCAGCATTTT	CASSFGTNQPQHF
few	TRBV5-1	.	13	TRBJ1-1	TGCGCCAGCAGCCCGGAGGGGGGGAGTGAAGCTTTCTTT	CASSPEGGSEAFF
few	TRBV19	.	16	TRBJ2-2	TGTGCCAGTAGTATAGATCACGCGACTCACACCGGGGAGCTGTTTTTT	CASSIDHATHTGELFF
.	TRBV27	TRBD2	14	TRBJ2-7	TGTGCCAGCAGTCCCGCGGCGGGGGGGTACGAGCAGTACTTC	CASSPAAGGYEQYF
.	TRBV9	TRBD1	15	TRBJ2-1	TGTGCCAGCAGCACACGAGACAGGGAAGGCAATGAGCAGTTCTTC	CASSTRDREGNEQFF
few	TRBV29-1	.	13	TRBJ2-3	TGCAGCGCCGGTGGAGTAGTTGGAGATACGCAGTATTTT	CSAGGVVGDTQYF
.	TRBV5-4	.	17	TRBJ1-1	TGTGCCAGCAGTAAACCGGACGGATACCTTGAGTGGACTGAAGCTTTCTTT	CASSKPDGYLEWTEAFF
.	TRBV25-1	.	14	TRBJ2-5	TGTGCCAGCAGTGCCCGTGGTGGTGTAGAGACCCAGTACTTC	CASSARGGVETQYF
.	TRBV27	TRBD1	14	TRBJ1-6	TGTGCCAGCAGTGCTAGACAGGGGGATTCACCCCTCCACTTT	CASSARQGDSPLHF
.	TRBV9	TRBD1	15	TRBJ2-3	TGTGCCAGCAGCGCGAGAAGGGGGCGCGAAGATACGCAGTATTTT	CASSARRGREDTQYF
.	TRBV28	TRBD2	16	TRBJ2-5	TGTGCCAGCAGCCCCCTTAGCGGGGGGGCGAGGGAGACCCAGTACTTC	CASSPLSGGARETQYF
.	TRBV19	.	16	TRBJ2-3	TGTGCCAGTAGTATCTCGGGGGTTCCCTACACAGATACGCAGTATTTT	CASSISGVPYTDTQYF
.	TRBV5-6	.	13	TRBJ1-2	TGTGCCAGCACTTTGAGGGGTGTATGGGGCTACACCTTC	CASTLRGVWGYTF
few	TRBV2	TRBD1	17	TRBJ1-2	TGTGCCAGCAGTCCCTGGACAGGGGGCGGCCTGGACTATGGCTACACCTTC	CASSPWTGGGLDYGYTF
.	TRBV5-4	.	16	TRBJ2-6	TGTGCCAGCAGCATCAGGGGGGGAGGTGGGGCCAACGTCCTGACTTTC	CASSIRGGGGANVLTF